A single sample gave rise to the 28 T cell receptor beta chains below, sequenced in a study of regulatory T cells in long-lasting Graves disease. The time point was: newly diagnosed GD, antithyroid drugs for less than 3 months. Following extraction of RNA from PBMCs, that RNA was used to make the TCR library. CDR3-region Arm-PCR and iRepertoire HTBI primers produced the TCR beta libraries. One entry per CDR3 protein, called by TCRdb with MiXCR from the multiplex PCR reads. The sample lists under 500,000 distinct CDR3 sequences; less than 20% were seen once. This sample was shared with a second study, whose subject was T cells in Graves' hyperthyroidism and ophthalmopathy.

The sample consisted of peripheral blood mononuclear cells (PBMCs), taken at new diagnosis, from a patient treated with antithyroid drugs. Source of these receptors: a woman aged 30 to 39 with Graves disease.

Points on this clonotype: A much larger clone lies a single base off, so this may be a read error. No conserved phenylalanine or tryptophan ends this CDR3, so it is likely a read error. The V call is TRBV18, the J call TRBJ2-7; no clear D. This CDR3 has 14 residues. Germline V gene sequence: CDR1 KGHSH, CDR2 LQKENI. Deletions cut 3 bases from V and 1 base from J, with 10 bases between. In nucleotides, the CDR3 is TGTGCCAGCTCACCCAGAGACCCGTCCTACGAGCAGTACTCC. Translated, it gives CASSPRDPSYEQYS.

This clonotype has a single count. The V gene is TRBV20-1, the J gene TRBJ2-2; a possible D gene is TRBD1 (7 bases). Trimming removed 0 bases from V and 3 bases from J, with 14 bases in between. Per germline, CDR1 DFQATT and CDR2 SNEGSKA (reference sequence). The CDR3 has 16 residues. Here the CDR3 DNA reads TGCAGTGCTAGAGATCCAGGGGGGACTGACACCGGGGAGCTGTTTTTT. Translated: CSARDPGGTDTGELFF.

This clonotype was detected ten times or more. The chain's CDR3 is CASSLGVNNEQFF. In DNA form, the CDR3 reads TGTGCCAGCAGCTTAGGGGTTAACAATGAGCAGTTCTTC. V is TRBV7-2 and J is TRBJ2-1, with D unresolved. Trimming shortened V by 1 base and J by 5 bases, and 6 bases separated the two germline ends. The CDR3 runs to 13 residues. Germline V gives CDR1 SGHTA, CDR2 FQGNSA.

This clonotype was seen at least ten times. V and J are TRBV20-1 and TRBJ1-5; no definite D call. The CDR3 loop spans 20 amino acids. In germline, CDR1 is DFQATT, CDR2 SNEGSKA (reference sequence). The V gene lost 0 bases and the J gene lost 0 bases, with 24 bases spanning the gap. In nucleotides, the CDR3 is TGCAGTGCTAGAGATCCGTGGTCGAAATATGGCCGGTATAGCAATCAGCCCCAGCATTTT. It is translated as CSARDPWSKYGRYSNQPQHF.

This clonotype occurred many times. CDR3 residues: CASSLDSRGQTFATQYF. The CDR3 DNA sequence: TGTGCCAGCAGCTTAGATTCCCGGGGACAGACCTTTGCGACCCAGTACTTC. The rearrangement links TRBV11-2 to TRBJ2-5, with 7 bases that match TRBD1. V trimming: 0 bases; J trimming: 7 bases; junction bases outside the gene matches: 14. CDR1 is SGHAT and CDR2 is FQNNGV in the germline V gene. The CDR3 consists of 17 residues. Full variable domain (missing parts from reference TRBV11-2 and TRBJ2-5): EAGVAQSPRYKIIEKRQSVAFWCNPISGHATLYWYQQILGQGPKLLIQFQNNGVVDDSQLPKDRFSAERLKGVDSTLKIQPAKLEDSAVYLCASSLDSRGQTFATQYFGPGTRLLVL.

This clonotype came up many times. The chain combines TRBV5-1 with TRBJ2-7, with TRBD1 identical over 9 bases. This CDR3 spans 16 amino acids. The V and J ends lost 0 bases and 6 bases, in that order; junction bases with no gene match: 10. Looked up from germline, CDR1 is SGHRS and CDR2 is YFSETQ. The CDR3 bases are TGCGCCAGCAGCTTGGACAGGGGGCCGTTGATACGCGAGCAGTACTTC. This translates into CASSLDRGPLIREQYF.

Ten or more counts support this clonotype. The chain couples TRBV28 to TRBJ1-2; no reliable D call. The CDR3 consists of 14 residues. CDR1 is MDHEN, CDR2 SYDVKM, per germline. V was shortened by 6 bases and J by 0 bases, with 11 bases between the two germline ends. The CDR3 sequence is CASSLGSSNYGYTF. The CDR3 DNA sequence: TGTGCCAGCAGCTTGGGTTCCTCTAACTATGGCTACACCTTC.

This clonotype has a count of ten or more. The chain employs TRBV7-2 and TRBJ2-1; D may be TRBD1 (5 bases). Germline V lookup: CDR1 SGHTA, CDR2 FQGNSA. This CDR3 region has 15 residues. V lost 3 bases and J lost 8, with 17 bases in between. The CDR3 sequence is CASSLWSPGIDEQFF. For the CDR3, the DNA is TGTGCCAGCAGCTTGTGGTCGCCAGGGATCGATGAGCAGTTCTTC.

This clonotype came up many times. The chain links TRBV20-1 to TRBJ1-1; 7 bases match TRBD1. Trimming removed 4 bases from V and 3 bases from J; junction bases left unmatched: 5. The CDR3 contains 13 residues. CDR1 is DFQATT, CDR2 SNEGSKA, per germline (reference sequence). The CDR3 protein is CSATRQGDTEAFF. The CDR3 bases are TGCAGTGCTACGAGACAGGGCGACACTGAAGCTTTCTTT.

This clonotype turned up a few times. A much larger clone lies one base from this, so it may be a read error. V gene TRBV11-2 combines with J gene TRBJ2-5; D gene ambiguous. Per germline, CDR1 SGHAT and CDR2 FQNNGV. The length of the CDR3 is 15 residues. V dropped 8 bases and J dropped 2 bases, with 18 bases sitting between them. The CDR3 DNA sequence: TGTGCCAGCGGGAACCCTGGCGCGTGGCAAGAGACCCAGTACTTC. Protein: CASGNPGAWQETQYF.

This clonotype was recorded at least ten times. DNA of the CDR3: TGTGCCAGCAGCTCAAACAGGGGGCTCACTGAAGCTTTCTTT. Translated: CASSSNRGLTEAFF. V usage is TRBV7-2 and J usage is TRBJ1-1, with 9 bases fitting TRBD1. Germline trimming cut 4 bases from V and 4 bases from J; bases unmatched to any gene: 4. Germline loops: CDR1 SGHTA, CDR2 FQGNSA. The CDR3 runs 14 residues.

In this sample, this clonotype turned up many times. The genes are TRBV20-1 and TRBJ2-7; possible D gene TRBD1, 6 bases. Germline CDR1 is DFQATT and CDR2 is SNEGSKA (reference sequence). V gave up 4 bases and J gave up 1 base, with 11 bases separating them. The CDR3 spans 13 residues. The CDR3 here is CSATTTGSYEQYF. The CDR3 DNA reads as TGCAGTGCTACTACGACAGGTTCCTACGAGCAGTACTTC.

This clonotype has a count of ten or more. The chain has TRBV5-1 and TRBJ2-7; the D is unclear. This CDR3 is built from 14 residues. V was pared by 3 bases and J by 3 bases, with 13 bases between. Germline V gene data show CDR1 as SGHRS and CDR2 as YFSETQ. This CDR3 reads CASSSAGSHYEQYF. The CDR3 DNA is TGCGCCAGCAGCTCCGCTGGATCCCACTACGAGCAGTACTTC.

V and J are TRBV5-4 and TRBJ1-2, with D possibly TRBD1 on 5 matching bases. The V end was cut by 3 bases, the J end by 6 bases, with 15 bases between. The CDR3 is 14 amino acids. Germline V gene sequence: CDR1 SGHNT, CDR2 YYREEE (reference sequence). The CDR3 DNA is TGTGCCAGCAGCTCTCTCGGGACGGAAGATGGCTACACCTTC. This encodes CASSSLGTEDGYTF.

The chain carries TRBV30 and TRBJ1-2, with a weak D call TRBD1 (5 bases). CDR3 length: 13 amino acids. Trimming pared 0 bases from V and 8 bases from J, leaving 13 bases between. Germline lookup yields CDR1 GTSNPN and CDR2 SVGIG (reference sequence). The CDR3 protein is CAWSVGDAGGYTF. Here the CDR3 DNA reads TGTGCCTGGAGTGTGGGCGACGCAGGGGGCTACACCTTC.

This rearrangement joins TRBV6-5 to TRBJ2-4; no firm D call. Trimming pared 6 bases from V and 0 bases from J, leaving 12 bases between. From germline, CDR1 is MNHEY and CDR2 SVGAGI. This CDR3 has 15 amino acids. The CDR3 DNA sequence: TGTGCCAGCAGATACACTGATCTAGCCAAAAACATTCAGTACTTC. It is translated as CASRYTDLAKNIQYF.

This clonotype was counted at least ten times. CDR3: CASSQGLGLVLYEQYF. In nucleotides, the CDR3 is TGTGCCAGCAGCCAAGGCTTGGGCCTAGTGCTTTACGAGCAGTACTTC. V is TRBV3-1 and J is TRBJ2-7; D gene uncertain. Germline CDR1 is LGHDT and CDR2 is YNNKEL (reference sequence). With 1 base removed from V and 4 bases from J, the gap between germline ends came to 17 bases. CDR3 length equals 16 residues.

In its sample, this clonotype was seen many times. The CDR3 here is CASRHRASGEGYTF. CDR3 bases: TGTGCCAGCAGACACCGGGCCTCTGGCGAAGGCTACACCTTC. The chain is built from TRBV3-1 and TRBJ1-2; D not certain. The V and J ends lost 6 bases and 8 bases respectively, with 19 bases between them. Germline V lookup: CDR1 LGHDT, CDR2 YNNKEL (reference sequence). This CDR3 is built from 14 residues.

This clonotype came up many times. The J gene is TRBJ2-4, the V gene TRBV18, with unresolved D. The germline V gene has CDR1 KGHSH and CDR2 LQKENI. The ends were cut back, 6 bases at V and 5 bases at J, with 11 bases in the middle. The CDR3 extends over 13 amino acids. The CDR3 here is CASSPGPQNIQYF. For the CDR3, the DNA is TGTGCCAGCTCCCCCGGCCCCCAAAACATTCAGTACTTC. Filled out from reference TRBV18 and TRBJ2-4, the complete variable domain reads NAGVMQNPRHLVRRRGQEARLRCSPMKGHSHVYWYRQLPEEGLKFMVYLQKENIIDESGMPKERFSAEFPKEGPSILRIQQVVRGDSAAYFCASSPGPQNIQYFGAGTRLSVL.

This clonotype was recorded many times. The chain couples TRBV2 to TRBJ2-1; weak D call: TRBD2 (5 bases). This CDR3 region has 12 residues. The germline V gene encodes CDR1 SNHLY and CDR2 FYNNEI. V dropped 6 bases and J dropped 6 bases, with 9 bases sitting between them. DNA of the CDR3: TGTGCCAGCAGGCCCCTAGCCAATGAGCAGTTCTTC. This sequence encodes CASRPLANEQFF.

There are many counts of this clonotype. The rearrangement uses TRBV20-1 and TRBJ1-1, with D hard to call. The CDR3 totals 13 residues. Deletions cut 3 bases from V and 0 bases from J, with 8 bases between. Germline-derived CDR1 and CDR2 are DFQATT and SNEGSKA (reference sequence). The CDR3 nucleotides read TGCAGTGCTAGTTCCCACATGAACACTGAAGCTTTCTTT. Protein: CSASSHMNTEAFF.

Ten or more counts support this clonotype. The chain employs TRBV6-2 or TRBV6-3 and TRBJ2-1, with TRBD2 matching over 7 bases. Unmatched junction bases numbered 8, after V lost 7 bases and J lost 2 bases. CDR1 is MNHEY and CDR2 is SVGEGT in the germline V gene. The CDR3 sequence is 15 residues long. This CDR3 reads CASTSGRAAYNEQFF. The CDR3 DNA is TGTGCCAGCACAAGTGGGAGGGCCGCCTACAATGAGCAGTTCTTC.

This clonotype appeared many times. V and J are TRBV2 and TRBJ2-1, with 11 bases identical to TRBD1. Looked up from germline, CDR1 is SNHLY and CDR2 is FYNNEI. With V trimmed by 3 bases and J by 8 bases, 6 bases remained unmatched. The CDR3 spans 15 residues. The CDR3 loop reads CASSDNRDRGYEQFF. CDR3 coding DNA: TGTGCCAGCAGTGATAATAGGGACAGGGGGTATGAGCAGTTCTTC. Complete variable domain (other parts from reference TRBV2 and TRBJ2-1): EPEVTQTPSHQVTQMGQEVILRCVPISNHLYFYWYRQILGQKVEFLVSFYNNEISEKSEIFDDQFSVERPDGSNFTLKIRSTKLEDSAMYFCASSDNRDRGYEQFFGPGTRLTVL.

In this sample, this clonotype turned up many times. The chain employs TRBV5-1 and TRBJ1-1, with 8 nucleotides matching TRBD1. Germline V gene lookup returns CDR1 SGHRS and CDR2 YFSETQ. This CDR3 spans 15 amino acids. Trimming at V came to 0 bases and at J to 4 bases, leaving 5 bases not matched to a gene. CDR3 sequence: CASSLDRGFSTEAFF. In DNA form, the CDR3 reads TGCGCCAGCAGCTTGGACAGGGGGTTCTCCACTGAAGCTTTCTTT.

V and J are TRBV15 and TRBJ1-2, with 7 bases lining up with TRBD1. The CDR3 totals 15 residues. With 1 base clipped from V and 3 bases from J, the junction kept 5 bases outside the gene matches. CDR1 and CDR2 from the germline V gene are LNHNV and YYDKDF (reference sequence). CDR3 bases: TGTGCCACCAGCAGAGGACAGGGCGATGACTATGGCTACACCTTC. Residues: CATSRGQGDDYGYTF.

This clonotype was seen at least ten times. The chain has TRBV2 and TRBJ1-5; 9 nucleotides agree with TRBD1. CDR1 is SNHLY and CDR2 is FYNNEI in the germline V gene. The CDR3 runs 17 residues. Trimming cost V 5 bases and J 1 base; bases outside gene matches: 9. In nucleotides, the CDR3 is TGTGCCAGCAGTTCTAGGACAGGGGCAAGCAGCAATCAGCCCCAGCATTTT. Translated: CASSSRTGASSNQPQHF.

Only a few counts were recorded for this clonotype. This rearrangement joins TRBV28 to TRBJ2-6; 8 bases map to TRBD1. J gave up 3 bases and V 3 bases, and 1 base lay outside the gene matches. The CDR3 spans 15 residues. Germline CDR1 MDHEN, CDR2 SYDVKM. The CDR3, as DNA: TGTGCCAGCAGTTTTGACAGGGGTGGGGCCAACGTCCTGACTTTC. Its translation is CASSFDRGGANVLTF. Full variable domain (remainder filled in from reference TRBV28 and TRBJ2-6): DVKVTQSSRYLVKRTGEKVFLECVQDMDHENMFWYRQDPGLGLRLIYFSYDVKMKEKGDIPEGYSVSREKKERFSLILESASTNQTSMYLCASSFDRGGANVLTFGAGSRLTVL.

V is TRBV27 and J is TRBJ1-1, with D uncertain. Germline CDR1 is MNHEY and CDR2 is SMNVEV (reference sequence). This CDR3 has 12 amino acids. The V end was cut by 5 bases, the J end by 6 bases, with 10 bases between. For the CDR3, the DNA is TGTGCCAGCAGTCCGCCTGGGGCTGAAGCTTTCTTT. Protein: CASSPPGAEAFF.